This TCR beta chain was profiled in a study of blood T cell repertoires in COVID-19. Study-wide background: The United States, Italy and Spain supplied acute and convalescent COVID-19 samples.

Germline V gene lookup returns CDR1 LNHNV and CDR2 YYDKDF (reference sequence). This CDR3 has 15 residues. V was clipped by 3 bases and J by 7 bases; unmatched bases: 5. Seattle patients were enrolled during active infection and followed longitudinally. Per the original data handling: Reference gene primer amplification gave estimated nucleated cell counts. The data were produced by immunoSEQ multiplex PCR, yet TCRdb's version contains in-frame clones alone and is incomplete. D and trimming were read from the DNA, whereas the V and J calls and clone size are those reported in that table. The sample lists approximately 110,000 clones; roughly nine tenths were seen once.

This clonotype originated in a man in his fifties with COVID-19, enrolled during active disease. The V and J genes are TRBV15 and TRBJ2-3; 12 nucleotides align to TRBD2. Sequenced: peripheral blood. CDR3 protein: CATSSRLAGEYTQYF. The CDR3 DNA reads as TGTGCCACCAGCAGCCGACTAGCGGGAGAATATACGCAGTATTTT.